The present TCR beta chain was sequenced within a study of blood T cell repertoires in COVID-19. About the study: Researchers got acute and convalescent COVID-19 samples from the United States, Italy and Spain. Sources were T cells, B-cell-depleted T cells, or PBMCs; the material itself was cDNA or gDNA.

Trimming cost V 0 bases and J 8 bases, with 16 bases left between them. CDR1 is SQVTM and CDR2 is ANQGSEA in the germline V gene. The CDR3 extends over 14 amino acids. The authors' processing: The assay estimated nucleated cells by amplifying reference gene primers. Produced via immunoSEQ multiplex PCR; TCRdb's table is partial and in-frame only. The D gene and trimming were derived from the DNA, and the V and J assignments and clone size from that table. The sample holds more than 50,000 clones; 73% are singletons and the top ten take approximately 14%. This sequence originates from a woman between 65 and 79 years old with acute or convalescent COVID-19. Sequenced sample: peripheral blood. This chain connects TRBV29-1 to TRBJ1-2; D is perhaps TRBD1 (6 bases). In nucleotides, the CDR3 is TGCAGCGTTGAAGAGAGAAGGACAGTGATAGGCTACACCTTC. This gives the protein CSVEERRTVIGYTF.